Given below is one T cell receptor (beta chain) in context. Participants spanned ages 18 to 89 years and resided in about two dozen US areas. This record comes from a study of blood T cell repertoires in COVID-19. Study information: PBMCs, B-cell-depleted T cells, or T cells were the source of the cDNA or gDNA that made up the material.

Germline V gene data show CDR1 as SGDLS and CDR2 as YYNGEE. The CDR3 has 14 residues. Trimming shortened V by 4 bases and J by 2 bases, and 12 bases separated the two germline ends. Authors' data handling: Reference gene primer amplification gave estimated nucleated cell counts. Generated by immunoSEQ multiplex PCR, the TCRdb table keeps only in-frame clones and is missing some. V, J and clone size reflect that table, while D and trimming were determined from the DNA. The sample holds 150,000 to 200,000 clones, roughly 87% seen once. Sequencing was carried out using PBMCs or T cells enriched from blood (not recorded which). The receptor's source is a human donor with acute COVID-19. The donor label of this sample is uncertain. The chain has TRBV9 and TRBJ1-2, with D possibly matching TRBD1 (6 bases). For the CDR3, the DNA is TGTGCCAGCAGCCCAGGGGATGGGAACTATGGCTACACCTTC. Translated: CASSPGDGNYGYTF.